This entry is about one TCR beta chain. Germline V gene sequence: CDR1 MNHEY, CDR2 SVGAGI. This CDR3 is built from 11 residues. The J segment lost 12 bases and the V segment lost 0 bases, leaving 0 bases of the junction unmatched. This sample is drawn from a study of OX40 agonist ivuxolimab in advanced cancers. Libraries were prepared by immunoSEQ multiplex PCR; TCRdb keeps only in-frame clonotypes and omits some of them. The table has around 30,000 clones, about four fifths seen once; the top ten hold about 20%. V usage is TRBV6-5 and J usage is TRBJ1-2, with 8 bases matching TRBD1. This sequence was found in an adult with an advanced solid tumor such as melanoma, head and neck, liver or kidney cancer. The input for sequencing was CD4+ or CD8+ T cells sorted from blood, taken in a trial of the OX40 agonist ivuxolimab. CDR3 sequence: CASSYSRGHTF. As DNA, the CDR3 is TGTGCCAGCAGTTACTCCAGGGGGCACACCTTC.